The 9 T cell receptor beta chains presented below share a single source sample, sequenced in a study of CD8 T cells in Susac syndrome. The authors reverse transcribed roughly 0.5 to 1 ug RNA with random hexamers. TCRdb independently ran MiXCR on the immunoSEQ multiplex PCR reads; one entry per CDR3 protein. The repertoire holds 150,000 to 250,000 distinct CDR3 sequences, roughly 96% seen once, with about 0.09% in the top ten. The sample was CD4+ T cells from PBMCs. The receptors shown here come from a human donor with multiple sclerosis.

The gene calls are TRBV9 and TRBJ2-2; the match to TRBD1 covers 7 bases. V dropped 3 bases and J dropped 3; count of bases not matched to a gene: 8. The germline V gene has CDR1 SGDLS and CDR2 YYNGEE. CDR3 length: 16 residues. The CDR3 nucleotides are TGTGCCAGCAGCGCTCAGGGGGTCGGGTACACCGGGGAGCTGTTTTTT. Its protein product is CASSAQGVGYTGELFF.

This rearrangement joins TRBV29-1 to TRBJ1-1; a possible D gene is TRBD1 (5 bases). The CDR3 extends over 12 amino acids. Trimming took 6 bases from V and 1 from J, leaving 9 bases between them. Germline-derived CDR1 and CDR2 are SQVTM and ANQGSEA. The CDR3 region is CSVSGQNTEAFF. The CDR3 bases are TGCAGCGTCTCCGGACAGAACACTGAAGCTTTCTTT. The full variable domain, in which reference TRBV29-1 and TRBJ1-1 provide the parts outside the CDR3, is SAVISQKPSRDICQRGTSLTIQCQVDSQVTMMFWYRQQPGQSLTLIATANQGSEATYESGFVIDKFPISRPNLTFSTLTVSNMSPEDSSIYLCSVSGQNTEAFFGQGTRLTVV.

This chain links TRBV25-1 with TRBJ2-7; D is undetermined. CDR1 and CDR2 from the germline V gene are MGHDK and SYGVNS. The CDR3 covers 13 residues. With 1 base removed from V and 7 bases from J, the gap between germline ends came to 11 bases. The CDR3 region has the DNA TGTGCCAGCAGTGAATCCCCCGATCGGGAGCAGTACTTC. This gives the protein CASSESPDREQYF.

The gene calls are TRBV20-1 and TRBJ2-7; unclear D gene. V lost 4 bases, J lost 4 bases, and 14 bases lay in between. This CDR3 region has 13 residues. The V gene's germline CDR1 is DFQATT and CDR2 SNEGSKA (reference sequence). The CDR3 loop is CSAIGPGRYEQYF. The CDR3 DNA reads as TGCAGTGCTATCGGCCCCGGTAGGTACGAGCAGTACTTC.

The chain is built from TRBV20-1 and TRBJ2-1; 10 bases fit TRBD1. The CDR3 loop spans 14 amino acids. After removal of 3 bases from V and 9 bases from J, the junction contained 8 bases not matched to a gene. Germline V gene data show CDR1 as DFQATT and CDR2 as SNEGSKA (reference sequence). The CDR3 DNA reads as TGCAGTGCTAGGAGGACAGGGGGATATGGTGAGCAGTTCTTC. This sequence encodes CSARRTGGYGEQFF.

The rearrangement links TRBV30 to TRBJ1-1, with D hard to call. With 4 bases removed from V and 7 bases from J, the gap between germline ends came to 10 bases. Germline-derived CDR1 and CDR2 are GTSNPN and SVGIG (reference sequence). This CDR3 has 11 amino acids. CDR3 in DNA: TGTGCCTGGATCGATTCTGGTGAAGCTTTCTTT. Translating gives CAWIDSGEAFF.

V usage is TRBV20-1 and J usage is TRBJ2-3; possibly TRBD2 for D (5 bases). This CDR3 has 15 amino acids. Germline loops: CDR1 DFQATT, CDR2 SNEGSKA (reference sequence). The ends were cut back, 4 bases at V and 4 bases at J, with 18 bases in the middle. CDR3 region: CSAIPGSRAADTQYF. The CDR3 DNA reads as TGCAGTGCTATCCCCGGATCGCGGGCTGCAGATACGCAGTATTTT.

This rearrangement joins TRBV6-5 to TRBJ2-3, with 7 bases fitting TRBD2. This CDR3 has 17 amino acids. Per germline, CDR1 MNHEY and CDR2 SVGAGI. J was trimmed by 4 bases and V by 5 bases; bases with no gene match: 15. The DNA for the CDR3 is TGTGCCAGCAGTAACCGGGGGGTACTACAGGATCCAGATACGCAGTATTTT. Encoded protein: CASSNRGVLQDPDTQYF.

The V call is TRBV14, the J call TRBJ2-4, with 7 nucleotides matching TRBD2. The length of the CDR3 is 18 residues. The J segment lost 1 base and the V segment lost 3 bases, leaving 12 bases of the junction unmatched. Germline lookup yields CDR1 SGHDN and CDR2 FVKESK. The CDR3 sequence: CASSQDTGRRGAKNIQYF. In DNA form, the CDR3 reads TGTGCCAGCAGCCAGGACACTGGACGGCGGGGGGCCAAAAACATTCAGTACTTC.